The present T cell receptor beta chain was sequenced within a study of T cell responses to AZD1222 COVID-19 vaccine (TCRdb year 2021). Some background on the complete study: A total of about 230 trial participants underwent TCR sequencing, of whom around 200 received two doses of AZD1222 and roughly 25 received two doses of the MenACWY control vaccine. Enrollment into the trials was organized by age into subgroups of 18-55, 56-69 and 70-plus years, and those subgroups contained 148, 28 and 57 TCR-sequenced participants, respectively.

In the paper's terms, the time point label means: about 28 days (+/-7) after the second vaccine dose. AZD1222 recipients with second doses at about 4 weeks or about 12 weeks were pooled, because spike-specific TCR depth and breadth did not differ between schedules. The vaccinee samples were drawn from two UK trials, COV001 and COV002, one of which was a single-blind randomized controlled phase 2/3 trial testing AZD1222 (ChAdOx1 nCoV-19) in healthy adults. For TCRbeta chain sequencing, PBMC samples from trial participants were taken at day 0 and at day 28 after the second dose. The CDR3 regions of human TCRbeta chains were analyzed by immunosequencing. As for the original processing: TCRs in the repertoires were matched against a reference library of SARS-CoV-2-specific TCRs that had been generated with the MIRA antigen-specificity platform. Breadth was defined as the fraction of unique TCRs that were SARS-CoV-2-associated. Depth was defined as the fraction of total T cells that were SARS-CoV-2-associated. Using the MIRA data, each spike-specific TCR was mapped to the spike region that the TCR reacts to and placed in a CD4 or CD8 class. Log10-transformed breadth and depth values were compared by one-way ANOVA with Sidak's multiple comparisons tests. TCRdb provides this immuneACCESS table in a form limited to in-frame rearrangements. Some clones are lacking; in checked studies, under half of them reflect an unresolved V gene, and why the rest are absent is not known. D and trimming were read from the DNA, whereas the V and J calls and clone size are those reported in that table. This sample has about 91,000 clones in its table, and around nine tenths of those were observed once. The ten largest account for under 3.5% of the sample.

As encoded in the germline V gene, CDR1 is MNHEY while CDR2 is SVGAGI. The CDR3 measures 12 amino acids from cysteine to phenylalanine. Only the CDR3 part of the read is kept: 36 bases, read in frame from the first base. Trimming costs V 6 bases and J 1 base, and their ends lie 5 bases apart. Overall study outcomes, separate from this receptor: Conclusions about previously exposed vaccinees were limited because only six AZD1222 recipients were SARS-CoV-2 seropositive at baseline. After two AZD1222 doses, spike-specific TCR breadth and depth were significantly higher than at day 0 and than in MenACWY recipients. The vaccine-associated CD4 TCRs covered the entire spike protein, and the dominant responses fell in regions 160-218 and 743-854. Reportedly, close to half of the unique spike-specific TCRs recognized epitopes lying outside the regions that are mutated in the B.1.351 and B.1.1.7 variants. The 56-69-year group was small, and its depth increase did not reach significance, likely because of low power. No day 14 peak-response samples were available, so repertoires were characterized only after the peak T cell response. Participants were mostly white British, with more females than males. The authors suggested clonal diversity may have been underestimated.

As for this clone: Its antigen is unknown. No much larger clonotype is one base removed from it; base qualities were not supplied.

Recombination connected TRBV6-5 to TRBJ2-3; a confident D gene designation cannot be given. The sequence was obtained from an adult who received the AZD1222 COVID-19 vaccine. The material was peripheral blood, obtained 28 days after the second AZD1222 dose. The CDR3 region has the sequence CASSRGTDTQYF. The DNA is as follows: TGTGCCAGCAGCCGAGGCACAGATACGCAGTATTTT.